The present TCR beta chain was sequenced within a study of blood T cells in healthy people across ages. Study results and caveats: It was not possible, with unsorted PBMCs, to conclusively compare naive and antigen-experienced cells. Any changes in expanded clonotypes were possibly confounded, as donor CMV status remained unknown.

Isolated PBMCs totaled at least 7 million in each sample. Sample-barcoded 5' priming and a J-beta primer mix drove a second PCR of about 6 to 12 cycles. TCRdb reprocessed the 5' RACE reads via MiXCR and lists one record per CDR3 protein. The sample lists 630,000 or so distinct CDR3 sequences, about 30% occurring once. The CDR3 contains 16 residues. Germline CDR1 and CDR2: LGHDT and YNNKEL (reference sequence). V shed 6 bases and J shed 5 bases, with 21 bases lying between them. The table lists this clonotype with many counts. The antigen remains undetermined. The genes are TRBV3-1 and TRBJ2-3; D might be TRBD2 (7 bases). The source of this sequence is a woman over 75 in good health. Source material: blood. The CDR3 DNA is TGTGCCAGCAGGCCCGGGGGGCGGGGTGGAGGAGATACGCAGTATTTT. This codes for CASRPGGRGGGDTQYF.